This T cell receptor beta chain was sequenced for a study of beta chain features in type 1 diabetes. With respect to this clone: Its antigen remains unknown.

The isolated RNA, all of it, was reverse transcribed, so expressed TCRB transcripts were what got sequenced. Produced via immunoSEQ multiplex PCR; TCRdb's table is partial and in-frame only. The sample has about 660,000 clones, more than 12% seen once; the top ten hold roughly 0.04%. Germline values: CDR1 LGHNT, CDR2 FRNRAP. The CDR3 is 13 residues long. Trimming took off 7 bases at V and 4 bases at J, with 13 bases between the two ends. Findings and caveats of the study: Moderately but significantly shorter TCRB CDR3s were found in Type 1 diabetes patients in all four CD4+ subsets.

Sequences were obtained from naive CD4+ T cells from blood. The V gene is TRBV12-5, the J gene TRBJ1-1; a possible D gene is TRBD1 (6 bases). The receptor comes from a man aged 18 to 29 with type 1 diabetes. CDR3 sequence (DNA): TGTGCTAGTGCCCTAACAGGGAGCACTGAAGCTTTCTTT. Translated: CASALTGSTEAFF.